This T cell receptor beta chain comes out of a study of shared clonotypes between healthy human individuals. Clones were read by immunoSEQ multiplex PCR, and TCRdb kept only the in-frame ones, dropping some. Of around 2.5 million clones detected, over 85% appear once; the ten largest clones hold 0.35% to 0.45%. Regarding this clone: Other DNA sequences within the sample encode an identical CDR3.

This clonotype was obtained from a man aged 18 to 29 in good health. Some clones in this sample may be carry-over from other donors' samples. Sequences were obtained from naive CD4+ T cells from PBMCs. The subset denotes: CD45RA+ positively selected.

The CDR3: CASSLSRGRETQYF. In DNA, the CDR3 is TGTGCCAGCAGTTTATCGAGGGGGCGCGAGACCCAGTACTTC. V is TRBV27 and J is TRBJ2-5; 7 bases fit TRBD1. Looked up from germline, CDR1 is MNHEY and CDR2 is SMNVEV (reference sequence). V was clipped by 0 bases and J by 5 bases; unmatched bases: 3. This CDR3 contains 14 residues.